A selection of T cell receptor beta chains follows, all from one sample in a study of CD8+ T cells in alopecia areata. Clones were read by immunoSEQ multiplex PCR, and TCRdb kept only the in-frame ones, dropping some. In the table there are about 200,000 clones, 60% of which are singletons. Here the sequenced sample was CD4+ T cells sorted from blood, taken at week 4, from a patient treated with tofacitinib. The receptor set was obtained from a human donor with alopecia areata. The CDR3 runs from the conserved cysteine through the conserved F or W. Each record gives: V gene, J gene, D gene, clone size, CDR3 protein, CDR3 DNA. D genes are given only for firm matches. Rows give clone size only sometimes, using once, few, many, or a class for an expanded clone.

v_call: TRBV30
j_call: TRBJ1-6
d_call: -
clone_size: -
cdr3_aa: CAWAEQDSPLHF
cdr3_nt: TGTGCCTGGGCCGAACAGGATTCACCCCTCCACTTT

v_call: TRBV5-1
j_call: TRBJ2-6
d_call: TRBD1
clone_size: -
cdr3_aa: CASSWDRGSSGANVLTF
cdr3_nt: TGCGCCAGCAGTTGGGACAGGGGTTCGTCTGGGGCCAACGTCCTGACTTTC

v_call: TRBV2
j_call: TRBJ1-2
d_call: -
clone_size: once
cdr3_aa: CASRPDSGYGYTF
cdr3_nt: TGTGCCAGCCGACCGGACAGCGGCTATGGCTACACCTTC

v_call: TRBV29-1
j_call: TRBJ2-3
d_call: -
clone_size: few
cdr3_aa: CSVDRGSTDTQYF
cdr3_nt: TGCAGCGTTGATCGGGGGAGCACAGATACGCAGTATTTT

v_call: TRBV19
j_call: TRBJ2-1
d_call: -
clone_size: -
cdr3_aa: CASSNTPGSDNEQFF
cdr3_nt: TGTGCCAGTAGTAATACCCCCGGGTCCGACAATGAGCAGTTCTTC

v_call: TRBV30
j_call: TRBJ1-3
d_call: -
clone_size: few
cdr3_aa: CAWSVGYSGNTIYF
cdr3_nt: TGTGCCTGGAGTGTCGGGTACTCTGGAAACACCATATATTTT

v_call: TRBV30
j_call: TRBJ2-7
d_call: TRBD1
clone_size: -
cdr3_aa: CAWSIQGGYEQYF
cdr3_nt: TGTGCCTGGAGTATACAGGGGGGCTACGAGCAGTACTTC

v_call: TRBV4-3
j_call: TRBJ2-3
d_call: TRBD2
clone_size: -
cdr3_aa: CASSQAAALAGATDTQYF
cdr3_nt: TGCGCCAGCAGCCAAGCCGCGGCACTAGCGGGGGCCACAGATACGCAGTATTTT

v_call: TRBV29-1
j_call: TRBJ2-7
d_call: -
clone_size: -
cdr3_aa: CSSSDRNEQYF
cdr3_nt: TGCAGCTCCAGCGACAGGAACGAGCAGTACTTC

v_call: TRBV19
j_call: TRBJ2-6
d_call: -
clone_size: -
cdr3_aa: CASIRSGANVLTF
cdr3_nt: TGTGCCAGTATCCGCTCTGGGGCCAACGTCCTGACTTTC

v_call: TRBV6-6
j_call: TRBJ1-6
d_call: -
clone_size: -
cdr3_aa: CASSYAGTNSPLHF
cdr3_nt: TGTGCCAGCAGTTATGCAGGTACCAATTCACCCCTCCACTTT

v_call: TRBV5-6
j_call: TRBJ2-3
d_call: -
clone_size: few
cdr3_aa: CASSRSPGADTQYF
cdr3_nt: TGTGCCAGCAGCCGGTCCCCAGGGGCAGATACGCAGTATTTT

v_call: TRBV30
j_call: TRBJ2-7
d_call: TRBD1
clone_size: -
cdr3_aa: CAWSKRTGGLGDSYEQYF
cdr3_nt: TGTGCCTGGAGTAAAAGGACAGGGGGGCTAGGGGACTCCTACGAGCAGTACTTC

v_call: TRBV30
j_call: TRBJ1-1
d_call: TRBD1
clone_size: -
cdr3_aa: CAWSPDRATEAFF
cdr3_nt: TGTGCCTGGAGTCCGGACAGGGCCACTGAAGCTTTCTTT

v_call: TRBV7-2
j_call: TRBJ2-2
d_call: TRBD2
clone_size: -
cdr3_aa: CASNDGQGGFSTGELFF
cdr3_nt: TGTGCCAGCAACGACGGGCAGGGAGGGTTTAGCACCGGGGAGCTGTTTTTT

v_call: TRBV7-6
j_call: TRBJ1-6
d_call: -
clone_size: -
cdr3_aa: CASSPRTYNSPLHF
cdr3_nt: TGTGCCAGCAGCCCCCGGACCTATAATTCACCCCTCCACTTT

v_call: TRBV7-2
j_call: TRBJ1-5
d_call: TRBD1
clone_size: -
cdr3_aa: CASSWDSATQPQHF
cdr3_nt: TGTGCCAGCAGCTGGGACAGTGCCACTCAGCCCCAGCATTTT

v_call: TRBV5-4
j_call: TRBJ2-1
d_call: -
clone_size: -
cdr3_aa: CASSLWRGRNEQFF
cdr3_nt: TGTGCCAGCAGCTTGTGGAGGGGCAGGAATGAGCAGTTCTTC

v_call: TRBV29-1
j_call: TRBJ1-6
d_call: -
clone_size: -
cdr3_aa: CSVAEGSVNSPLHF
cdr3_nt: TGCAGCGTCGCCGAGGGGTCAGTCAATTCACCCCTCCACTTT

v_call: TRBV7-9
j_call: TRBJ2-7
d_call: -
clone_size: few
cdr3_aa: CASSLAGSPEYEQYF
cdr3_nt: TGTGCCAGCAGCTTAGCCGGATCCCCCGAATACGAGCAGTACTTC

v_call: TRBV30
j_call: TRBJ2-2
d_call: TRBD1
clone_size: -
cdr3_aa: CAWSAGTANTGELFF
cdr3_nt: TGTGCCTGGAGTGCGGGGACAGCGAACACCGGGGAGCTGTTTTTT

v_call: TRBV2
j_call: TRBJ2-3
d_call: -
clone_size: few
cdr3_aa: CASSGGSGSTDTQYF
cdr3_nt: TGTGCCAGCAGTGGAGGTTCCGGTAGCACAGATACGCAGTATTTT

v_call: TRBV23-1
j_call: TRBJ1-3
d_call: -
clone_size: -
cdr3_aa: CASSQPTWGQAQNTIYF
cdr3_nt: TGCGCCAGCAGTCAACCTACCTGGGGGCAGGCCCAAAACACCATATATTTT

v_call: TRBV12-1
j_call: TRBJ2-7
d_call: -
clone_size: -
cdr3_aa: CASSFLAGARSYEQYF
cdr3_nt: TGTGCCAGCAGCTTTCTAGCGGGGGCCCGCTCCTACGAGCAGTACTTC

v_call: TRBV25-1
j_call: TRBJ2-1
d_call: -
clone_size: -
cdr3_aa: CASREDSYNEQFF
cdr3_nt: TGTGCCAGCAGGGAAGACAGTTACAATGAGCAGTTCTTC

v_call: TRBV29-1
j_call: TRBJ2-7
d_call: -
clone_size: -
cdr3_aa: CSASERISYEQYF
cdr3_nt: TGCAGCGCCTCAGAAAGGATCTCCTACGAGCAGTACTTC

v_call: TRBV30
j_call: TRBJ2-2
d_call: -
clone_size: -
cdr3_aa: CAWSVLSGVTGELFF
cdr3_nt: TGTGCCTGGAGTGTACTTTCGGGAGTCACCGGGGAGCTGTTTTTT

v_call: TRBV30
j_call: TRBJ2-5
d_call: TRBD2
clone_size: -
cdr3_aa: CAWGRGEPPGTQYF
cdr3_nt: TGTGCCTGGGGGCGGGGGGAGCCCCCAGGGACCCAGTACTTC

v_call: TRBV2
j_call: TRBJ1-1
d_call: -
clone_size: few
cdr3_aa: CASSSDSTTEAFF
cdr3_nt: TGTGCCAGCAGTTCCGACAGTACCACTGAAGCTTTCTTT

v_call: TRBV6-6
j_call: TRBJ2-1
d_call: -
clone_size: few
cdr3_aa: CASSFRGRQYNEQFF
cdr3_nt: TGTGCCAGCAGTTTTCGGGGGCGGCAGTACAATGAGCAGTTCTTC

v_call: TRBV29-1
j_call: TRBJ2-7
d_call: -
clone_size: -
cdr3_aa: CSVATRTAPLEQYF
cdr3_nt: TGCAGCGTTGCCACCCGGACAGCCCCCCTCGAGCAGTACTTC

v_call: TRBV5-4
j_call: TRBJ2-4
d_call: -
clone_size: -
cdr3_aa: CASSLPANRDAKNIQYF
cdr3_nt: TGTGCCAGCAGCTTGCCCGCTAATCGGGATGCCAAAAACATTCAGTACTTC

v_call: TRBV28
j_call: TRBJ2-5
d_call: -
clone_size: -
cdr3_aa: CASRSLVGGETQYF
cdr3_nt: TGTGCCAGCAGATCCCTAGTTGGGGGGGAGACCCAGTACTTC